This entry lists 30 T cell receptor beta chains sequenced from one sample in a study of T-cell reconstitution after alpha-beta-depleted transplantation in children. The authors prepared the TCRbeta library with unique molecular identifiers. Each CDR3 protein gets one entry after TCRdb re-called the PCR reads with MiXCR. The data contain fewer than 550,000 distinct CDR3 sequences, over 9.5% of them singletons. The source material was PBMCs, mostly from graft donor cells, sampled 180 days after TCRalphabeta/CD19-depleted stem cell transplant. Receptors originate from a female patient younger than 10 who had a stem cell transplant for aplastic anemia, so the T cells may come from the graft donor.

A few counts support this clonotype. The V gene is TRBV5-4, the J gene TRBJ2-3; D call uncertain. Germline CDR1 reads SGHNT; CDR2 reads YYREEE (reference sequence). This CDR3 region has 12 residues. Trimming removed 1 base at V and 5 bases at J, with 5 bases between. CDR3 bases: TGTGCCAGCAGCTTGTTTGGAGATACGCAGTATTTT. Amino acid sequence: CASSLFGDTQYF.

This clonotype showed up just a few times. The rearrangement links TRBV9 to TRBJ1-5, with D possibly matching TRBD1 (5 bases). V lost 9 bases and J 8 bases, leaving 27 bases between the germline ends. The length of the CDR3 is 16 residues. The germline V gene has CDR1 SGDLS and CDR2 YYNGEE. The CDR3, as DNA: TGTGCCACTACCCCGGGTTGTCGGGGGGAAAAAAAGCCCCAGCATTTT. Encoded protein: CATTPGCRGEKKPQHF.

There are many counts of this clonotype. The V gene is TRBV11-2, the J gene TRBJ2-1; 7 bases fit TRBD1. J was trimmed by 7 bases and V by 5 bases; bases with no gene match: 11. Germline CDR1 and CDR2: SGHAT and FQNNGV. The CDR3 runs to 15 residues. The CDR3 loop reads CASSPWDRFMNEQFF. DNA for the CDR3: TGTGCCAGCAGCCCGTGGGACAGATTCATGAATGAGCAGTTCTTC. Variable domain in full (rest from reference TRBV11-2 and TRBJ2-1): EAGVAQSPRYKIIEKRQSVAFWCNPISGHATLYWYQQILGQGPKLLIQFQNNGVVDDSQLPKDRFSAERLKGVDSTLKIQPAKLEDSAVYLCASSPWDRFMNEQFFGPGTRLTVL.

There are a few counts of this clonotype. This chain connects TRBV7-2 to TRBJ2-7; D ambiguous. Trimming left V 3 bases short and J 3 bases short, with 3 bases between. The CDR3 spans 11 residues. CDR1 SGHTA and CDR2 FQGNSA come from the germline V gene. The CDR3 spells CASSFYYEQYF. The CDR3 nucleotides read TGTGCCAGCAGCTTCTACTACGAGCAGTACTTC.

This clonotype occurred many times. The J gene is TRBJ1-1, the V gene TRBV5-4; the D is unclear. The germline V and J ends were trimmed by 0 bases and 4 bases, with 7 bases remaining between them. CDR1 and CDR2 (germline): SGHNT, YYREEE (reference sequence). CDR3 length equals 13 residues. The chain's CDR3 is CASSLDEVTEAFF. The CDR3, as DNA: TGTGCCAGCAGCTTGGATGAGGTCACTGAAGCTTTCTTT.

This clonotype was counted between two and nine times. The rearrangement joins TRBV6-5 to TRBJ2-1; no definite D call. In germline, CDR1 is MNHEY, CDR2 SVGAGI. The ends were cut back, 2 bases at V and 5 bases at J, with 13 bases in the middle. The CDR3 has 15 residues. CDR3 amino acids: CASSYNPGSHNEQFF. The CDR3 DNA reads TGTGCCAGCAGTTACAATCCCGGGTCCCACAATGAGCAGTTCTTC.

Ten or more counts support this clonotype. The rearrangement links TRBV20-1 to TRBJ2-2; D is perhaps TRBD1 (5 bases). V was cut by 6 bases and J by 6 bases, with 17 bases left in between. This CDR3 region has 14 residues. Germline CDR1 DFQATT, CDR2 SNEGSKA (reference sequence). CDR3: CSALWGPPSGELFF. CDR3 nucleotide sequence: TGCAGTGCCCTCTGGGGCCCGCCGTCCGGGGAGCTGTTTTTT.

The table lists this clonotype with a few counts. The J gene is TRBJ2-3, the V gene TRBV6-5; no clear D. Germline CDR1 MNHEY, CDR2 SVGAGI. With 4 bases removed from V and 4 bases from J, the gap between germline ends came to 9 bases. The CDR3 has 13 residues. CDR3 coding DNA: TGTGCCAGCAGTTTTCGCCAGGCAGATACGCAGTATTTT. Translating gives CASSFRQADTQYF.

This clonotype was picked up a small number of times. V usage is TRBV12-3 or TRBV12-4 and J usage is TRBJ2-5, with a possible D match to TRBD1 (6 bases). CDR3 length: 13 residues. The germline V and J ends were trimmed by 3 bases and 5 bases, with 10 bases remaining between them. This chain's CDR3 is CASSLWGPETQYF. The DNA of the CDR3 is TGTGCCAGCAGTTTGTGGGGGCCGGAGACCCAGTACTTC.

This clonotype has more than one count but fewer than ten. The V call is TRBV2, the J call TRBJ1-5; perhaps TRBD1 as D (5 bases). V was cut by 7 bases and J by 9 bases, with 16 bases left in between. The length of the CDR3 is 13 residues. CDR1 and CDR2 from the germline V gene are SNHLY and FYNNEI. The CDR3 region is CASTPGTRGPQHF. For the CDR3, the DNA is TGTGCCAGCACCCCAGGGACCCGGGGGCCCCAGCATTTT.

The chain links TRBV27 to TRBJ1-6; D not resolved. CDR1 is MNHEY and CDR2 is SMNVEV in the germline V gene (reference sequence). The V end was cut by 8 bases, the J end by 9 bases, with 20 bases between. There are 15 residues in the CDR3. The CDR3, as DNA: TGTGCCAGCCGTCCGACCCCGGAGGGAGGTTCACCCCTCCACTTT. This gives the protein CASRPTPEGGSPLHF.

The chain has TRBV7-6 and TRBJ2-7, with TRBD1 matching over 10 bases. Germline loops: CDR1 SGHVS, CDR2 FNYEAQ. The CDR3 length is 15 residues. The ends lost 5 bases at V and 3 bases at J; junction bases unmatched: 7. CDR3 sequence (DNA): TGTGCCAGCAGCGCCTCGGGACAGGGGTACTACGAGCAGTACTTC. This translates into CASSASGQGYYEQYF.

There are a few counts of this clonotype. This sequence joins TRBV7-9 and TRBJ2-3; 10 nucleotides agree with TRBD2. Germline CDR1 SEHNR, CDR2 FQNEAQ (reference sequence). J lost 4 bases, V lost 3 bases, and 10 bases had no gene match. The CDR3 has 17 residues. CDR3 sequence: CASSFWSGRALADTQYF. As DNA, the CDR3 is TGTGCCAGCAGCTTTTGGAGCGGGAGGGCCTTGGCAGATACGCAGTATTTT.

CDR3 in amino acids: CASTLQGNYGYTF. The DNA of the CDR3 is TGTGCCAGCACCCTACAGGGTAACTATGGCTACACCTTC. The chain employs TRBV28 and TRBJ1-2; tentative D call: TRBD1 (6 bases). The length of the CDR3 is 13 residues. Germline V gene data show CDR1 as MDHEN and CDR2 as SYDVKM. V shed 7 bases and J shed 1 base, with 10 bases lying between them.

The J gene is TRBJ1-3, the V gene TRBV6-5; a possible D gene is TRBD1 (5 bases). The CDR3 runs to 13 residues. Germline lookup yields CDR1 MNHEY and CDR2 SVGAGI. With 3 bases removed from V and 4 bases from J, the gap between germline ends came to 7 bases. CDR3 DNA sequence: TGTGCCAGCAGTTATGGGGCCGGAAACACCATATATTTT. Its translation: CASSYGAGNTIYF.

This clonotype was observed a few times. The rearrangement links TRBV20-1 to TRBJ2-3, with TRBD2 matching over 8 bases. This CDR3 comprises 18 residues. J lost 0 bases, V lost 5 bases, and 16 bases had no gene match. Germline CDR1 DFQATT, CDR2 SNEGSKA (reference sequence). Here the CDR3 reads CSASPLAVLRLSTDTQYF. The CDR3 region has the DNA TGCAGTGCTTCTCCACTAGCGGTCCTCCGCTTAAGCACAGATACGCAGTATTTT.

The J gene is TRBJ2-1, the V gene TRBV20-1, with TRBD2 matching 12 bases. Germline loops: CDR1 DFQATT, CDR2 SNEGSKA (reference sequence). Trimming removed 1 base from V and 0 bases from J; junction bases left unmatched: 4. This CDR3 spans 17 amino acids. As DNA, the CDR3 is TGCAGTGCTAGAGCAACGGGACTAGCGGGCTCCTACAATGAGCAGTTCTTC. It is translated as CSARATGLAGSYNEQFF.

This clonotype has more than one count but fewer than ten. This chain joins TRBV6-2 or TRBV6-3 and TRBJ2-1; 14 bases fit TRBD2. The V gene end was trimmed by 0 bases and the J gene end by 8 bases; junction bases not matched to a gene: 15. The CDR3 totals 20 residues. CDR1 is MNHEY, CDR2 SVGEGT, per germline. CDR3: CASSYSINPGTSGSLDEQFF. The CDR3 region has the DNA TGTGCCAGCAGTTACTCGATAAATCCCGGGACTAGCGGGAGTCTAGATGAGCAGTTCTTC.

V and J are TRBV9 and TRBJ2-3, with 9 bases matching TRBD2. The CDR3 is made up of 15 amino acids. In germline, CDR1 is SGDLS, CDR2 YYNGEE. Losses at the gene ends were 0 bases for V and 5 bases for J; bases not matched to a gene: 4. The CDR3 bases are TGTGCCAGCAGCGTAGGCGGGAGGGCGGGAGATACGCAGTATTTT. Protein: CASSVGGRAGDTQYF.

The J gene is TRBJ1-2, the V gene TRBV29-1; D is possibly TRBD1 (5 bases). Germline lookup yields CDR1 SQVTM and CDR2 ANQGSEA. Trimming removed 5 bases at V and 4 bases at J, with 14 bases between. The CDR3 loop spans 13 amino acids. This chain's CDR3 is CSVSSMGRYGYTF. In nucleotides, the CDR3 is TGCAGCGTTTCTTCTATGGGGCGCTATGGCTACACCTTC.

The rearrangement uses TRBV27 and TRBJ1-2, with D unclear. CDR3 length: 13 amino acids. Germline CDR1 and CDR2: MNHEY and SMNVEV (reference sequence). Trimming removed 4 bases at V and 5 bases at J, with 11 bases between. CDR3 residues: CASSSPGRYGYTF. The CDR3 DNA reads TGTGCCAGCAGTTCACCGGGGAGGTATGGCTACACCTTC.

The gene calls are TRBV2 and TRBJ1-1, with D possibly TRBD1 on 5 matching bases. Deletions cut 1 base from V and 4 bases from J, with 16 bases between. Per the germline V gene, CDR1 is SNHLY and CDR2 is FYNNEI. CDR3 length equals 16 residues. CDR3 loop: CASSEGAGRGFTEAFF. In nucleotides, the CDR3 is TGTGCCAGCAGTGAAGGGGCAGGGCGTGGGTTCACTGAAGCTTTCTTT.

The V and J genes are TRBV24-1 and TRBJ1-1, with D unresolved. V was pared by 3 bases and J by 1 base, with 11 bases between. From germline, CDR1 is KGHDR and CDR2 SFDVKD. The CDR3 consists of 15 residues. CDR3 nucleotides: TGTGCCACCAGTGATCCCAAGGACGGGAACACTGAAGCTTTCTTT. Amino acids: CATSDPKDGNTEAFF.

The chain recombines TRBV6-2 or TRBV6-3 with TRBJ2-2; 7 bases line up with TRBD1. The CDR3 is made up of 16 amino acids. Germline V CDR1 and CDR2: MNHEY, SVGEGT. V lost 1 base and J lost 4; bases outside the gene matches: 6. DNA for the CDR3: TGTGCCAGCAGTTACTACCCCGACAGGGTCACCGGGGAGCTGTTTTTT. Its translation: CASSYYPDRVTGELFF.

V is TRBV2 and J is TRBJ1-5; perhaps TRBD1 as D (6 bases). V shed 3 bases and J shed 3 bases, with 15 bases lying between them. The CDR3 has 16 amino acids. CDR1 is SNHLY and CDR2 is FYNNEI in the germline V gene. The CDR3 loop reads CASSDRGHVNNQPQHF. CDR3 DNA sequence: TGTGCCAGCAGTGACAGGGGCCACGTAAACAATCAGCCCCAGCATTTT.

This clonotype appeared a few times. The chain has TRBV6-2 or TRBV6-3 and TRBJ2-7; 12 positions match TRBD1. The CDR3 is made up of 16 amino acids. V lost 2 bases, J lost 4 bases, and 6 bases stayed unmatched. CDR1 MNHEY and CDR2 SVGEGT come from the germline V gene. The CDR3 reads CASSYHRDRGHYEQYV. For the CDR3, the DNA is TGTGCCAGCAGTTACCACCGGGACAGGGGGCATTACGAGCAGTACGTC.

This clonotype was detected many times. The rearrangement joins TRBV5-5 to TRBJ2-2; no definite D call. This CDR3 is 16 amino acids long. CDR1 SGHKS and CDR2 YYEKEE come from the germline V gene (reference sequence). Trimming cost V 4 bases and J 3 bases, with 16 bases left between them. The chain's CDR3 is CASSPRGLGYTGELFF. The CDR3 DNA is TGTGCCAGCAGCCCCAGAGGTTTGGGATACACCGGGGAGCTGTTTTTT.

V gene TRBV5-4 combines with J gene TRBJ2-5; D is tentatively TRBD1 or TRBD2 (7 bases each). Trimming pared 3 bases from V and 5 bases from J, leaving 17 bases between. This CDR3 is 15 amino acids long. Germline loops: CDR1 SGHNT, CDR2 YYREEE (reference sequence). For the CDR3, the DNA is TGTGCCAGCAGCTCCGGGACAGACGGGAGGGAGACCCAGTACTTC. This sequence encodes CASSSGTDGRETQYF.

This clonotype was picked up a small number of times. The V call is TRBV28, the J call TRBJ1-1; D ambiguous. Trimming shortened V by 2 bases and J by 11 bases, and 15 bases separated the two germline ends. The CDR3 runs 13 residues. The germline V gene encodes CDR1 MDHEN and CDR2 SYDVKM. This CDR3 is CASSLLADREAFF. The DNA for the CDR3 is TGTGCCAGCAGTTTACTGGCGGACCGGGAGGCTTTCTTT.

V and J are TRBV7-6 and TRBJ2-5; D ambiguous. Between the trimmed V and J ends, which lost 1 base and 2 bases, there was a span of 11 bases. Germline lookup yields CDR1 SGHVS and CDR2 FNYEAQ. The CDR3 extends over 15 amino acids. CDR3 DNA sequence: TGTGCCAGCAGCTTAGGTCTGGCAGAGCAAGAGACCCAGTACTTC. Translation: CASSLGLAEQETQYF.